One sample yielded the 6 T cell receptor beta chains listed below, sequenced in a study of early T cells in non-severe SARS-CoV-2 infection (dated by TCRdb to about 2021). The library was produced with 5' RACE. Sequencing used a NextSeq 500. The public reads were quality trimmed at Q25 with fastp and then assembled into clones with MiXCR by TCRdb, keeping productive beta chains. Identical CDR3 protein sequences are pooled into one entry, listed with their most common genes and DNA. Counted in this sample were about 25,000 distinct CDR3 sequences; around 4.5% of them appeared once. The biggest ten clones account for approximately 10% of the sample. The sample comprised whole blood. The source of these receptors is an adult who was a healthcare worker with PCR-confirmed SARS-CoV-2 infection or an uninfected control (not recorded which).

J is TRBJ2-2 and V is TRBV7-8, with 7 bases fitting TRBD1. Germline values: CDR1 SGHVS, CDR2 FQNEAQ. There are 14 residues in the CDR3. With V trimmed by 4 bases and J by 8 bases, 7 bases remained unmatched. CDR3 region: CASSSRDSRGELFF. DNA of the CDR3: TGTGCCAGCAGCTCCCGGGACAGCAGGGGGGAGCTGTTTTTT.

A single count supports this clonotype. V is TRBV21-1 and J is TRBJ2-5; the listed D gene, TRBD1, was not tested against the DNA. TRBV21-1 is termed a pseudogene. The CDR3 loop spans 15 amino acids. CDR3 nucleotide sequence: TGTGCCAGCAGGGGGACAGGAAGTGAGAGCGAGACCCAGTACTTC. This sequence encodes CASRGTGSESETQYF.

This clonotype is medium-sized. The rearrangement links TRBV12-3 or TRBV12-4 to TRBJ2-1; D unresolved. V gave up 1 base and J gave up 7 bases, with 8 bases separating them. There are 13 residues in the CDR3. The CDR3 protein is CASSLGAGNEQFF. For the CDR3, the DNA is TGTGCCAGCAGTTTAGGGGCTGGGAATGAGCAGTTCTTC.

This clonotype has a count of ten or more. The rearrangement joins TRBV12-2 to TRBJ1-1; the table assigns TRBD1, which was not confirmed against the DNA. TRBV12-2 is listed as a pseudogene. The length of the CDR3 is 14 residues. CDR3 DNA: TGTGCAAGTCGCATCGGCAGGGACAACACTGAAGCTTTCTTT. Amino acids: CASRIGRDNTEAFF.

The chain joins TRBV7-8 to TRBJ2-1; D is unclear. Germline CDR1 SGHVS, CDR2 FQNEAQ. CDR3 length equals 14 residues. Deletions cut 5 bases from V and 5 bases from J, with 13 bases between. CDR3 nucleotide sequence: TGTGCCAGCAGCGGGCATAGGAAACACAATGAGCAGTTCTTC. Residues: CASSGHRKHNEQFF.

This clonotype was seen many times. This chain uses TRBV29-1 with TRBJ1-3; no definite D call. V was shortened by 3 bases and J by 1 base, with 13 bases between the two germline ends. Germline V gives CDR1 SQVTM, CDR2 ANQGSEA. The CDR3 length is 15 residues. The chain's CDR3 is CSVDSGRSSGNTIYF. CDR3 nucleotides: TGCAGCGTTGATTCTGGCCGCTCTTCTGGAAACACCATATATTTT.